This passage covers 5 T cell receptor beta chains from one sample sequenced in a study of cytomegalovirus exposure and HLA in healthy donors. Vbeta (60) and Jbeta (13) primers were used in the PCR. Sequencing was performed with immunoSEQ multiplex PCR; in TCRdb, only in-frame clones are kept and a portion is missing. The data contain some 180,000 clones, around 80% of them singletons. Sequenced material: PBMCs. The source of these receptors is a woman in her twenties or thirties in good health and CMV-seropositive.

V and J are TRBV5-1 and TRBJ1-1, with 7 bases matching TRBD1. This CDR3 has 14 amino acids. Per the germline V gene, CDR1 is SGHRS and CDR2 is YFSETQ. J was trimmed by 7 bases and V by 0 bases; bases with no gene match: 6. CDR3 nucleotide sequence: TGCGCCAGCAGCTTGGGACAGGGAATCGATGAAGCTTTCTTT. Translation gives CASSLGQGIDEAFF.

This chain joins TRBV14 and TRBJ2-7; D is uncertain. The CDR3 runs to 15 residues. Trimming shortened V by 0 bases and J by 4 bases, and 13 bases separated the two germline ends. Germline CDR1 SGHDN, CDR2 FVKESK. CDR3 bases: TGTGCCAGCAGCCAAGATAGGAGCCCGCGGTACGAGCAGTACTTC. Amino acids: CASSQDRSPRYEQYF. Full variable domain (remainder filled in from reference TRBV14 and TRBJ2-7): EAGVTQFPSHSVIEKGQTVTLRCDPISGHDNLYWYRRVMGKEIKFLLHFVKESKQDESGMPNNRFLAERTGGTYSTLKVQPAELEDSGVYFCASSQDRSPRYEQYFGPGTRLTVT.

The V and J genes are TRBV19 and TRBJ2-3; D unclear. The germline V and J ends were trimmed by 2 bases and 9 bases, with 15 bases remaining between them. The CDR3 is 14 residues long. Germline lookup yields CDR1 LNHDA and CDR2 SQIVND (reference sequence). In DNA form, the CDR3 reads TGTGCCAGTAGTATATATAGCCGCTCGGAGACGCAGTATTTT. This codes for CASSIYSRSETQYF.

The chain couples TRBV5-1 to TRBJ2-1; TRBD2 matches 10 bases. This CDR3 has 14 residues. J was trimmed by 5 bases and V by 4 bases; bases with no gene match: 3. CDR1 is SGHRS, CDR2 YFSETQ, per germline. CDR3: CASSPTSGDNEQFF. CDR3 coding DNA: TGCGCCAGCAGCCCTACTAGCGGGGACAATGAGCAGTTCTTC.

This chain links TRBV19 with TRBJ1-5; a weak D match, TRBD1 (5 bases). The CDR3 totals 13 residues. V dropped 5 bases and J dropped 4 bases, with 9 bases sitting between them. Looked up from germline, CDR1 is LNHDA and CDR2 is SQIVND (reference sequence). CDR3: CASSRRGNQPQHF. The CDR3 DNA reads TGTGCCAGTAGTCGAAGGGGAAATCAGCCCCAGCATTTT. The entire variable domain, with the rest obtained from reference TRBV19 and TRBJ1-5, is as follows: DGGITQSPKYLFRKEGQNVTLSCEQNLNHDAMYWYRQDPGQGLRLIYYSQIVNDFQKGDIAEGYSVSREKKESFPLTVTSAQKNPTAFYLCASSRRGNQPQHFGDGTRLSIL.